The sequence of this TCR beta chain was determined in a study of human T cells and chemical hapten exposure. For the study at large: Chiefly women, the patients showed alopecia areata, totalis or universalis.

Time point of the sample: patch test 1, 2 weeks after DPC sensitization. Described treatment: therapeutic diphenylcyclopropenone sensitization with weekly scalp DPC. The study drew its donors from alopecia patients who were 18 to 70 years old and suitable for DPC. The length of the CDR3 is 15 residues. Trimming at V came to 6 bases and at J to 6 bases, leaving 9 bases not matched to a gene. Germline V lookup: CDR1 SNHLY, CDR2 FYNNEI. Each CDR3 protein is one row after TCRdb ran MiXCR on the RACE reads. The repertoire holds roughly 180,000 distinct CDR3 sequences, 20% to 25% seen once, with approximately 6.7% in the top ten.

The chain joins TRBV2 to TRBJ2-3; TRBD2 aligns across 10 bases. The sequences come from whole blood, collected in connection with sensitization to the hapten diphenylcyclopropenone (DPC). This sequence was found in a woman between 45 and 65 years old with alopecia areata. Some clones in this sample may be carry-over from other donors' samples. The CDR3 region has the DNA TGTGCCAGCAGGGTCGGACTAGCGGAGACGGATACGCAGTATTTT. It translates to CASRVGLAETDTQYF.